This TCR beta chain derives from a study of CD8 T cells in ankylosing spondylitis. Generation of TCR beta libraries employed quantitative 5'-RACE incorporating molecular barcodes. TCRdb recomputed calls from the 5' RACE reads with MiXCR, one row per CDR3 protein. The profile shows a few hundred thousand distinct CDR3 sequences, about 10% of them singletons. The source material was blood, either unsorted or a sorted T cell fraction (not recorded which). The TCR comes from a male donor with ankylosing spondylitis or in good health (not recorded which).

CDR3 DNA: TGCGCCAGCTTCCCCGCTGCGGGAGTAGAAATCGGATCTTACAATGAGCAGTTCTTC. Translated, it gives CASFPAAGVEIGSYNEQFF. The J gene is TRBJ2-1, the V gene TRBV10-2; 7 bases align to TRBD2. There are 19 residues in the CDR3. V shed 8 bases and J 4 bases; nucleotides not matched to a gene: 23. CDR1 WSHSY and CDR2 SAAADI come from the germline V gene.